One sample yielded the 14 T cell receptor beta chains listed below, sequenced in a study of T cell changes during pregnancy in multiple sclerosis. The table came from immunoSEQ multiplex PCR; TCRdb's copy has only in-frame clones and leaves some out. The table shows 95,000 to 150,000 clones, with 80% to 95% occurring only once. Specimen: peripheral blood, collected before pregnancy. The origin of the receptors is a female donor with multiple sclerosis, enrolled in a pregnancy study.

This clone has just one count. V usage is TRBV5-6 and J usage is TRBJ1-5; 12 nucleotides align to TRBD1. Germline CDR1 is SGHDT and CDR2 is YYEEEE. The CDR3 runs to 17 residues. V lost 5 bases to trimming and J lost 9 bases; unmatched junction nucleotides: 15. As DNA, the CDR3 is TGTGCCAGCAGACGTTGGGGGACAGGGGGCGCAGGGCTGCCCCAGCATTTT. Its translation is CASRRWGTGGAGLPQHF. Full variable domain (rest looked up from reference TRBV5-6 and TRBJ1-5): DAGVTQSPTHLIKTRGQQVTLRCSPKSGHDTVSWYQQALGQGPQFIFQYYEEEERQRGNFPDRFSGHQFPNYSSELNVNALLLGDSALYLCASRRWGTGGAGLPQHFGDGTRLSIL.

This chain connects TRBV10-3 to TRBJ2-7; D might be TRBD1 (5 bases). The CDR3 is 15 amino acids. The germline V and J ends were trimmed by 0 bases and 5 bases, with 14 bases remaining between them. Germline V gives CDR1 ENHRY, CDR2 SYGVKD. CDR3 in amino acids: CAISESVGRADEQYF. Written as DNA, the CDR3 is TGTGCCATCAGTGAGTCAGTGGGCAGGGCCGACGAGCAGTACTTC.

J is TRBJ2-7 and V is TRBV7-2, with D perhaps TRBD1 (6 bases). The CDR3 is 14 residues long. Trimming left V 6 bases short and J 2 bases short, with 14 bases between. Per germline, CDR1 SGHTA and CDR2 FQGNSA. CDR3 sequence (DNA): TGTGCCAGCAGTGGACAGTTACTTGCCTACGAGCAGTACTTC. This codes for CASSGQLLAYEQYF.

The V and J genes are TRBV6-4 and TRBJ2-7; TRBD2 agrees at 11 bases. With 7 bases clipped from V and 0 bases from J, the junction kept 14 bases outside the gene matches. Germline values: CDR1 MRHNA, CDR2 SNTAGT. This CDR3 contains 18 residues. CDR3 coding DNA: TGTGCCAGCAACCCAAGGAAGGTGACTAGCGGGACCTCCTACGAGCAGTACTTC. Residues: CASNPRKVTSGTSYEQYF.

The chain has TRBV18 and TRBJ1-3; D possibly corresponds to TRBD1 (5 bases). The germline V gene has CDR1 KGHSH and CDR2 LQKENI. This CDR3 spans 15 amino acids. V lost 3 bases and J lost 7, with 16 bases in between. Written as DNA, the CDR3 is TGTGCCAGCTCACCCGGACGGTCCGGGGGGAACACCATATATTTT. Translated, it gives CASSPGRSGGNTIYF.

CDR3 loop: CASSFGGDSPLHF. The CDR3 DNA follows: TGTGCCAGCAGCTTTGGCGGGGATTCACCCCTCCACTTT. This sequence joins TRBV7-9 and TRBJ1-6; D ambiguous. In germline, CDR1 is SEHNR, CDR2 FQNEAQ (reference sequence). This CDR3 region has 13 residues. Trimming shortened V by 3 bases and J by 8 bases, and 8 bases separated the two germline ends. The whole variable domain, remainder taken from reference TRBV7-9 and TRBJ1-6, is DTGVSQNPRHKITKRGQNVTFRCDPISEHNRLYWYRQTLGQGPEFLTYFQNEAQLEKSRLLSDRFSAERPKGSFSTLEIQRTEQGDSAMYLCASSFGGDSPLHFGNGTRLTVT.

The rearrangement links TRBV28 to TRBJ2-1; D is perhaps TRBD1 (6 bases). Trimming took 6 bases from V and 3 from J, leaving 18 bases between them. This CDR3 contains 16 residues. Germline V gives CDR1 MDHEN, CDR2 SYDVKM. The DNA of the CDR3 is TGTGCCAGCAGCCCCACCGGGACAACCGACTACAATGAGCAGTTCTTC. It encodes CASSPTGTTDYNEQFF.

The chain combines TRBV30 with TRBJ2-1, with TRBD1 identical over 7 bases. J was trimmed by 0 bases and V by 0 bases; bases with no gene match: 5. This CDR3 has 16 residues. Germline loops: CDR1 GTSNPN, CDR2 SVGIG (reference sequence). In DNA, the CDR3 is TGTGCCTGGAGTGTACAGGGGCTAGCCTCCTACAATGAGCAGTTCTTC. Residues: CAWSVQGLASYNEQFF. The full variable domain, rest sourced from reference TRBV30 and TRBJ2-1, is SQTIHQWPATLVQPVGSPLSLECTVEGTSNPNLYWYRQAAGRGLQLLFYSVGIGQISSEVPQNLSASRPQDRQFILSSKKLLLSDSGFYLCAWSVQGLASYNEQFFGPGTRLTVL.

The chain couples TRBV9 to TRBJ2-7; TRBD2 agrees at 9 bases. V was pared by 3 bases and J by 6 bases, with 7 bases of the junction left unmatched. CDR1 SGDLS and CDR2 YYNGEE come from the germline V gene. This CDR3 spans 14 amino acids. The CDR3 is CASSERLADSEQYF. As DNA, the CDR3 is TGTGCCAGCAGCGAGAGACTAGCGGACTCCGAGCAGTACTTC.

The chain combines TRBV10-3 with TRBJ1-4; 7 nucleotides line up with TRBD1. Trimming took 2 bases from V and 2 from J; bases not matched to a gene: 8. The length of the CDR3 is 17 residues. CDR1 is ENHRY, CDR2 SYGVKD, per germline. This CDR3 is CAISERLEGATNEKLFF. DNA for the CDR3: TGTGCCATCAGTGAGCGTCTTGAGGGGGCGACTAATGAAAAACTGTTTTTT.

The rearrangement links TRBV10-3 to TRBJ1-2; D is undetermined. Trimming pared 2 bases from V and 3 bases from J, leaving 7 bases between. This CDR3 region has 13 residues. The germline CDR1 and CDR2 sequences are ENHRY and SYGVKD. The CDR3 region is CAISEGQDYGYTF. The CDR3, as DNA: TGTGCCATCAGTGAGGGGCAGGACTATGGCTACACCTTC.

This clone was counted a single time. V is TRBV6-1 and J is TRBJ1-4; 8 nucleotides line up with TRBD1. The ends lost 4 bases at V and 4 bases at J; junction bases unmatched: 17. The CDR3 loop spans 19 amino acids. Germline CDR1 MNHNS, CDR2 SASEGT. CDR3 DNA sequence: TGTGCCAGCAGTGGAGGGGACAGGCGAAGGTTTATCGGTAATGAAAAACTGTTTTTT. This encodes CASSGGDRRRFIGNEKLFF.

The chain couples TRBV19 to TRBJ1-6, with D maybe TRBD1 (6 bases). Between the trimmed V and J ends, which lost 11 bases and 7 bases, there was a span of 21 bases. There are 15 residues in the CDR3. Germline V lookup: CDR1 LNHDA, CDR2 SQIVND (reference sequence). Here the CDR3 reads CASQLGGASNSPLHF. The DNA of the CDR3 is TGTGCCTCTCAGTTAGGGGGGGCGAGCAATTCACCCCTCCACTTT.

The CDR3 DNA sequence: TGCAGCGTTGAAGGGGCAGTAGCTAACTATGGCTACACCTTC. Protein sequence: CSVEGAVANYGYTF. The gene calls are TRBV29-1 and TRBJ1-2, with D uncertain. V lost 1 base and J 0 bases, leaving 9 bases between the germline ends. This CDR3 is 14 amino acids long. Germline V gives CDR1 SQVTM, CDR2 ANQGSEA.